This TCR beta chain stems from a study of shared clonotypes between healthy human individuals. Naive CD8 isolation took CD45RO-negative cells positively selected for CCR7 and excluded terminally differentiated effector memory CD45RA+ cells. Only in-frame clones appear in the TCRdb table, and some are missing; sequencing was by immunoSEQ multiplex PCR. The repertoire includes fewer than 1 million clones, 96% of them detected once, and under 0.25% sits in the top ten. There are 14 residues in the CDR3. Germline assignment: CDR1 MNHEY and CDR2 SVGAGI. V gave up 5 bases and J gave up 11 bases; unmatched junction bases: 12.

This TCR came from a young man in good health. The rearrangement joins TRBV6-5 to TRBJ1-5; 7 bases match TRBD1. The specimen was naive CD8+ T cells sorted from blood. CDR3 loop: CASSRDRAHRAQHF. The CDR3 DNA reads as TGTGCCAGCAGTCGAGACAGGGCCCATAGGGCCCAGCATTTT.